One sample yielded the 5 T cell receptor beta chains listed below, sequenced in a study of technical replicates of blood from a few donors. Profiling relied on immunoSEQ multiplex PCR, and the TCRdb table lists in-frame clones only, not all of them. Here the sample spans approximately 69,000 clones, 80% to 90% being singletons. Source material: PBMCs. These receptors all stem from a human donor in good health. Some clones in this sample may be carry-over from other donors' samples.

The rearrangement uses TRBV7-2 and TRBJ2-7; 14 bases are shared with TRBD2. V was clipped by 4 bases and J by 13 bases; unmatched bases: 9. CDR1 and CDR2 from the germline V gene are SGHTA and FQGNSA. The CDR3 has 14 amino acids. In DNA form, the CDR3 reads TGTGCCAGCAGCTCTCCGGGACTAGCGGGAGCGGGTTACTTC. Its translation is CASSSPGLAGAGYF.

The chain couples TRBV9 to TRBJ2-1; a possible D gene is TRBD2 (6 bases). V was shortened by 0 bases and J by 9 bases, with 16 bases between the two germline ends. Per the germline V gene, CDR1 is SGDLS and CDR2 is YYNGEE. This CDR3 contains 15 residues. CDR3 region: CASSVGPHVGGEQFF. CDR3 DNA: TGTGCCAGCAGCGTAGGACCCCACGTGGGGGGTGAGCAGTTCTTC.

The CDR3 DNA follows: TGCGCCAGCAGCCCCTCTACAGGTGATTACGAGCAGTACTTC. Its translation: CASSPSTGDYEQYF. V and J are TRBV4-1 and TRBJ2-7; D perhaps matches TRBD1 (5 bases). Germline CDR1 and CDR2: MGHRA and YSYEKL. This CDR3 is built from 14 residues. Trimming pared 4 bases from V and 4 bases from J, leaving 14 bases between.

This rearrangement joins TRBV9 to TRBJ2-1; 7 nucleotides line up with TRBD2. Germline CDR1 and CDR2: SGDLS and YYNGEE. J was trimmed by 5 bases and V by 4 bases; bases with no gene match: 6. The CDR3 spans 14 residues. CDR3 residues: CASSRSGTHNEQFF. The CDR3, as DNA: TGTGCCAGCAGCAGAAGCGGGACCCACAATGAGCAGTTCTTC.

The chain has TRBV5-4 and TRBJ2-6; no reliable D call. V lost 1 base and J lost 0, with 8 bases in between. Germline V gene sequence: CDR1 SGHNT, CDR2 YYREEE (reference sequence). The CDR3 length is 16 residues. The CDR3 region is CASSLRSVSGANVLTF. CDR3 nucleotides: TGTGCCAGCAGCTTGCGTTCAGTCTCTGGGGCCAACGTCCTGACTTTC.